Listed here are 10 T cell receptor beta chains from one sample, sequenced in a study of T cells in Graves' hyperthyroidism and ophthalmopathy. Amplified TCR beta CDR3 regions derived from RNA transcripts. A set of HTBI primers served as the primers for a first-round RT-PCR of the TCR CDR3. TCRdb recomputed calls from the multiplex PCR reads with MiXCR, one row per CDR3 protein. The data show hundreds of thousands of distinct CDR3 sequences, with over 35% seen just once and 8.9% held by the top ten. Sequencing was performed on blood. Receptor source: a man aged 18 to 30 with Graves' hyperthyroidism.

The chain uses TRBV5-1 and TRBJ2-2; D is possibly TRBD1 (6 bases). V dropped 2 bases and J dropped 3 bases, with 14 bases sitting between them. This CDR3 contains 16 residues. CDR1 is SGHRS, CDR2 YFSETQ, per germline. The CDR3 DNA is TGCGCCAGCAGCTTACAACTGACAGGCTACACCGGGGAGCTGTTTTTT. Its protein is CASSLQLTGYTGELFF.

Details on this clonotype: A read error is possible here, since a much larger clone lies one base away. As the CDR3 is not closed by the conserved phenylalanine or tryptophan, this likely results from a read error. This chain joins TRBV29-1 and TRBJ1-2; the D is unclear. V gave up 4 bases and J gave up 6 bases, with 9 bases separating them. Per the germline V gene, CDR1 is SQVTM and CDR2 is ANQGSEA. The CDR3 sequence is 11 residues long. The CDR3 nucleotides read TGCAGCGTTGTGTCCGGGAATGGCTACACCTCC. Its translation: CSVVSGNGYTS.

This clonotype occurred many times. This chain links TRBV15 with TRBJ1-3; D is undetermined. The CDR3 runs to 15 residues. Germline lookup yields CDR1 LNHNV and CDR2 YYDKDF (reference sequence). With 5 bases removed from V and 8 bases from J, the gap between germline ends came to 19 bases. CDR3 DNA sequence: TGTGCCACCAGCCCCTTCCCCCGTTCCGGGGACACCATATATTTT. Translation gives CATSPFPRSGDTIYF.

This clonotype has a handful of counts. V gene TRBV15 combines with J gene TRBJ2-7; possible D gene TRBD1, 6 bases. Germline CDR1 LNHNV, CDR2 YYDKDF (reference sequence). There are 15 residues in the CDR3. V was pared by 2 bases and J by 3 bases, with 14 bases between. The CDR3 DNA reads as TGTGCCACCAGCAGAAGCCCGGGACAAAGCTACGAGCAGTACTTC. This encodes CATSRSPGQSYEQYF.

This clonotype was detected only once. The chain has TRBV4-1 and TRBJ2-5; 8 bases map to TRBD2. Trimming removed 0 bases from V and 4 bases from J; junction bases left unmatched: 7. This CDR3 spans 16 amino acids. Germline CDR1 reads MGHRA; CDR2 reads YSYEKL. CDR3 amino acids: CASSQESIAGLETQYF. In DNA form, the CDR3 reads TGCGCCAGCAGCCAAGAGTCTATAGCGGGATTAGAGACCCAGTACTTC.

The chain couples TRBV7-9 to TRBJ2-7; TRBD2 agrees at 14 bases. J gave up 6 bases and V 8 bases, and 9 bases lay outside the gene matches. The germline gives CDR1 SEHNR, CDR2 FQNEAQ (reference sequence). The CDR3 covers 15 residues. This CDR3 reads CASSRGLAGDLEQYF. CDR3 DNA sequence: TGTGCCAGCTCACGGGGACTAGCGGGAGACCTCGAGCAGTACTTC.

This chain connects TRBV6-5 to TRBJ2-7; 9 nucleotides agree with TRBD2. J gave up 7 bases and V 8 bases, and 12 bases lay outside the gene matches. The germline CDR1 and CDR2 sequences are MNHEY and SVGAGI. CDR3 size: 14 residues. The CDR3 loop is CASSSRGGAREQYF. DNA for the CDR3: TGTGCCAGCTCATCCCGCGGGGGGGCCCGGGAGCAGTACTTC.

The V and J genes are TRBV29-1 and TRBJ2-7; 8 bases match TRBD1. There are 12 residues in the CDR3. Per germline, CDR1 SQVTM and CDR2 ANQGSEA. Losses at the gene ends were 5 bases for V and 5 bases for J; bases not matched to a gene: 5. The CDR3 here is CSVRQGSDEQYF. DNA for the CDR3: TGCAGCGTTAGACAGGGGTCCGACGAGCAGTACTTC.

This clonotype appeared a few times. This chain joins TRBV20-1 and TRBJ2-7; the D gene is possibly TRBD2 (6 bases). In germline, CDR1 is DFQATT, CDR2 SNEGSKA (reference sequence). V dropped 3 bases and J dropped 6 bases, with 12 bases sitting between them. CDR3 length: 12 amino acids. Here the CDR3 reads CSARGTSREQYF. As DNA, the CDR3 is TGCAGTGCTAGGGGTACTAGCCGCGAGCAGTACTTC.

This chain links TRBV2 with TRBJ2-7; a weak D match, TRBD1 (6 bases). V lost 3 bases and J 1 base, leaving 13 bases between the germline ends. CDR1 is SNHLY and CDR2 is FYNNEI in the germline V gene. The CDR3 has 15 residues. CDR3 residues: CASSDGGYLSYEQYF. The CDR3, as DNA: TGTGCCAGCAGTGATGGGGGCTACCTTTCCTACGAGCAGTACTTC.